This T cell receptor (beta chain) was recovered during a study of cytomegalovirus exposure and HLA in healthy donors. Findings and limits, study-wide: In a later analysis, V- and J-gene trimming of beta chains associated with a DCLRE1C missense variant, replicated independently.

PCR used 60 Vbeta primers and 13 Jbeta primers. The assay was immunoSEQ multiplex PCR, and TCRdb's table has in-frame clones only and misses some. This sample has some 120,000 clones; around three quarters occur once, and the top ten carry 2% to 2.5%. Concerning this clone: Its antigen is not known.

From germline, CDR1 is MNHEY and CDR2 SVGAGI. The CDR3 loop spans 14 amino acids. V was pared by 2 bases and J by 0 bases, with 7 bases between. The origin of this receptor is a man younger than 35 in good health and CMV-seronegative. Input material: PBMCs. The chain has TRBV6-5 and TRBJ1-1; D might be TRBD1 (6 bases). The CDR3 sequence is CASSYDRMNTEAFF. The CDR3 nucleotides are TGTGCCAGCAGTTACGACAGGATGAACACTGAAGCTTTCTTT.